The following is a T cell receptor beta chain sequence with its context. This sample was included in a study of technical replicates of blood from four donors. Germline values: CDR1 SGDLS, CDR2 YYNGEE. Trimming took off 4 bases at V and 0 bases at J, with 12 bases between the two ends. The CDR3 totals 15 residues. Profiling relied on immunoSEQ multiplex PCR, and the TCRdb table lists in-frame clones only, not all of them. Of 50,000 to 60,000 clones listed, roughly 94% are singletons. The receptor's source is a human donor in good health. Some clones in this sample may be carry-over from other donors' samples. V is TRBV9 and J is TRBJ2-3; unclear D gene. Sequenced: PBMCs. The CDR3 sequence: CASSLDGFSTDTQYF. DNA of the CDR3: TGTGCCAGCAGCCTCGACGGGTTTAGCACAGATACGCAGTATTTT.